This T cell receptor beta chain derives from a study of neoadjuvant anti-PD-1 for oral cavity cancer. This clone was seen a single time. Sequenced by immunoSEQ multiplex PCR; TCRdb stores in-frame clones only, minus some. The sample holds thousands of clones; around two thirds are singletons and the top ten take about 3%. Indicated time point: after neoadjuvant nivolumab, at surgical resection. Stage II-IVA oral cavity squamous cell carcinoma was new and untreated by systemic or radiation therapy. The CDR3 is 16 amino acids. Trimming at V came to 1 base and at J to 2 bases, leaving 5 bases not matched to a gene. Germline values: CDR1 SGHVS, CDR2 FNYEAQ.

The sample was PBMCs, taken after nivolumab (anti-PD-1) treatment. The chain couples TRBV7-6 to TRBJ2-1; 7 bases map to TRBD1. The source of this sequence is a person between 40 and 79 years old with oral cavity squamous cell carcinoma. The CDR3 DNA is TGTGCCAGCAGCTTAGAAGGCAGGGGGACCTACAATGAGCAGTTCTTC. Its protein is CASSLEGRGTYNEQFF.